Below are 18 T cell receptor beta chains sequenced from a single sample in a study of metastatic and nonmetastatic thyroid tumors. MiXCR was used by TCRdb to re-call the PCR reads. The top ten hold roughly 3% of the sample, which has about 47,000 clones, approximately 26% seen once. Thyroid surgery took place with no prior treatment in any patient. The sequencing input was blood. The receptors come from a male donor with papillary thyroid cancer or a benign thyroid nodule (not recorded which). Some clones in this sample may be carry-over from other donors' samples.

J is TRBJ2-7 and V is TRBV6-1, with D tentatively TRBD1 or TRBD2 (7 bases each). The CDR3 contains 14 residues. Trimming stripped 7 bases from V and 3 bases from J, with 16 bases between. Germline assignment: CDR1 MNHNS and CDR2 SASEGT. The CDR3 region has the DNA TGTGCCAGCACTGGGAGGGGGCGGAACTACGAGCAGTACTTC. Amino acid sequence: CASTGRGRNYEQYF.

The V call is TRBV28, the J call TRBJ1-2; tentatively, D is TRBD1 (5 bases). V was shortened by 4 bases and J by 0 bases, with 15 bases between the two germline ends. The CDR3 loop spans 16 amino acids. Germline V CDR1 and CDR2: MDHEN, SYDVKM. CDR3: CASSSAGRHSNYGYTF. The CDR3 DNA follows: TGTGCCAGCAGTTCCGCGGGACGACACTCTAACTATGGCTACACCTTC.

This clone has a single count. The chain links TRBV3-1 to TRBJ2-7, with D possibly matching TRBD1 (5 bases). V dropped 1 base and J dropped 7 bases, with 11 bases sitting between them. Germline-derived CDR1 and CDR2 are LGHDT and YNNKEL (reference sequence). The CDR3 sequence is 13 residues long. CDR3 in amino acids: CASSQVAGKEQYF. The DNA for the CDR3 is TGTGCCAGCAGCCAAGTAGCAGGGAAAGAGCAGTACTTC.

This clone has ten or more counts. The chain carries TRBV5-1 and TRBJ1-1; TRBD1 might be the D (5 bases). CDR1 and CDR2 from the germline V gene are SGHRS and YFSETQ. The CDR3 loop spans 15 amino acids. The ends were cut back, 1 base at V and 4 bases at J, with 14 bases in the middle. The CDR3 loop reads CASSLRSGPSTEAFF. CDR3 sequence (DNA): TGCGCCAGCAGCTTGCGGTCAGGGCCCAGCACTGAAGCTTTCTTT.

This clone was counted at least ten times. This sequence may be a read error, since a much larger clone differs from it by one base. The rearrangement links TRBV29-1 to TRBJ1-2; TRBD1 agrees at 7 bases. The CDR3 covers 16 residues. Trimming took 1 base from V and 7 from J; bases not matched to a gene: 15. Germline V gene lookup returns CDR1 SQVTM and CDR2 ANQGSEA. The CDR3 here is CSVEGRGGSLGGGYTF. CDR3 bases: TGCAGCGTTGAAGGCAGGGGGGGGTCCCTAGGGGGTGGCTACACCTTC.

There are many counts of this clone. The chain joins TRBV5-6 to TRBJ2-3; a weak D match, TRBD2 (5 bases). The ends were cut back, 3 bases at V and 3 bases at J, with 5 bases in the middle. CDR3 length: 12 amino acids. In germline, CDR1 is SGHDT, CDR2 YYEEEE. CDR3 nucleotide sequence: TGTGCCAGCAGCTCGGGAACAGATACGCAGTATTTT. It translates to CASSSGTDTQYF.

This clone is deemed medium-sized. The chain is built from TRBV3-1 and TRBJ1-5; 7 bases agree with TRBD1. The germline CDR1 and CDR2 sequences are LGHDT and YNNKEL (reference sequence). The CDR3 is 15 residues long. Unmatched junction bases numbered 6, after V lost 3 bases and J lost 4 bases. The CDR3 DNA follows: TGTGCCAGCAGCCATAGACAGGGAGGAAATCAGCCCCAGCATTTT. The encoded protein is CASSHRQGGNQPQHF. Supplemented by reference TRBV3-1 and TRBJ1-5, the full variable domain reads DTAVSQTPKYLVTQMGNDKSIKCEQNLGHDTMYWYKQDSKKFLKIMFSYNNKELIINETVPNRFSPKSPDKAHLNLHINSLELGDSAVYFCASSHRQGGNQPQHFGDGTRLSIL.

This rearrangement joins TRBV20-1 to TRBJ2-3; TRBD1 matches 8 bases. V trimming: 1 base; J trimming: 0 bases; junction bases outside the gene matches: 6. The CDR3 has 16 residues. Germline CDR1 and CDR2: DFQATT and SNEGSKA (reference sequence). Written as DNA, the CDR3 is TGCAGTGCTAGAGTGGGACAGGTAACTAGCACAGATACGCAGTATTTT. It yields the protein CSARVGQVTSTDTQYF.

In its sample, this clone was seen many times. The rearrangement links TRBV15 to TRBJ1-2, with D possibly matching TRBD1 (5 bases). The CDR3 runs to 14 residues. Trimming cost V 1 base and J 3 bases, with 9 bases left between them. In germline, CDR1 is LNHNV, CDR2 YYDKDF (reference sequence). CDR3 loop: CATSRAGGDYGYTF. The CDR3 coding sequence is TGTGCCACCAGCAGAGCGGGGGGGGACTATGGCTACACCTTC.

This clone has ten or more counts. This sequence joins TRBV5-6 and TRBJ1-2, with D perhaps TRBD1 (5 bases). Trimming cost V 0 bases and J 4 bases, with 10 bases left between them. CDR1 is SGHDT, CDR2 YYEEEE, per germline. The CDR3 length is 14 residues. The CDR3 coding sequence is TGTGCCAGCAGCTTGGTCCAGGGACCCTATGGCTACACCTTC. Amino acid sequence: CASSLVQGPYGYTF.

This clone was found a few times. The CDR3: CASSQAGAEENTQYF. The CDR3 DNA follows: TGTGCCAGCAGTCAGGCCGGGGCAGAAGAGAACACCCAGTACTTC. V and J are TRBV6-2 or TRBV6-3 and TRBJ2-5; D is perhaps TRBD1 or TRBD2 (5 bases each). The CDR3 has 15 residues. V was shortened by 5 bases and J by 8 bases, with 21 bases between the two germline ends. The V gene's germline CDR1 is MNHEY and CDR2 SVGEGT.

The rearrangement links TRBV27 to TRBJ2-1; D unresolved. CDR1 and CDR2 from the germline V gene are MNHEY and SMNVEV (reference sequence). V was cut by 4 bases and J by 2 bases, with 6 bases left in between. This CDR3 has 13 amino acids. The CDR3 nucleotides read TGTGCCAGCAGTTCGACGGCCTACAATGAGCAGTTCTTC. Protein: CASSSTAYNEQFF.

CDR3 DNA: TGCGCCAGCAGCCAGACCCGAGGGAGGGAAGAGACCCAGTACTTC. Its protein is CASSQTRGREETQYF. The V and J genes are TRBV4-3 and TRBJ2-5; 7 bases match TRBD2. The CDR3 loop spans 15 amino acids. Germline CDR1 and CDR2: LGHNA and YSLEER. Losses at the gene ends were 3 bases for V and 3 bases for J; bases not matched to a gene: 7.

This clone was detected a few times. The chain has TRBV2 and TRBJ1-2; D unresolved. V was trimmed by 7 bases and J by 8 bases, leaving 8 bases between them. CDR1 is SNHLY, CDR2 FYNNEI, per germline. The CDR3 length is 10 residues. The CDR3: CASISEGYTF. CDR3 nucleotides: TGTGCCAGCATTTCGGAGGGCTACACCTTC.

This clone was observed a handful of times. The rearrangement links TRBV12-3 or TRBV12-4 to TRBJ1-3; D remains ambiguous. V was clipped by 6 bases and J by 2 bases, with 14 bases between them. This CDR3 is 15 amino acids long. CDR3 loop: CASSPSRTTGNTIYF. The DNA for the CDR3 is TGTGCCAGCAGCCCCTCCCGGACTACTGGAAACACCATATATTTT.

This clone has a count of ten or more. The CDR3 loop is CSATGQGTYTF. The DNA for the CDR3 is TGCAGTGCTACCGGACAGGGGACCTACACCTTC. The V gene is TRBV20-1, the J gene TRBJ1-2, with TRBD1 matching over 9 bases. V lost 4 bases to trimming and J lost 10 bases; unmatched junction nucleotides: 4. Germline V gene sequence: CDR1 DFQATT, CDR2 SNEGSKA (reference sequence). The CDR3 extends over 11 amino acids.

This clone has only a few counts. One end of the junction fails to match germline, which may point to a read error. In DNA form, the CDR3 reads TGTGCCACCATCAGAGACAGGTCTGGGTCCAACGTCCTGACTTTC. Amino acids: CATIRDRSGSNVLTF. This chain connects TRBV15 to TRBJ2-6; tentatively, D is TRBD1 (6 bases). The length of the CDR3 is 15 residues. Per germline, CDR1 LNHNV and CDR2 YYDKDF (reference sequence).

By sample share, this clone is medium-sized (0.01 to 0.1%). The V gene is TRBV12-3 or TRBV12-4, the J gene TRBJ2-7; 7 positions agree with TRBD2. V was clipped by 3 bases and J by 7 bases; unmatched bases: 12. This CDR3 region has 15 residues. The CDR3 loop is CASSLGWAGAREQYF. CDR3 bases: TGTGCCAGCAGTTTGGGGTGGGCGGGAGCGCGGGAGCAGTACTTC.